The 3 T cell receptor beta chains below come from one sample, sequenced in a study of shared clonotypes between healthy human individuals. TCRdb's table, derived via immunoSEQ multiplex PCR, lists solely in-frame clones and lacks some. Of millions of clones detected, roughly 93% appear once; the ten largest clones hold around 0.4%. Sequencing used naive CD4+ T cells from PBMCs. Subset in this sample: CD45RA+ positively selected. These receptors were obtained from a man aged 18 to 30 in good health. Some clones in this sample may be carry-over from other donors' samples.

This rearrangement joins TRBV19 to TRBJ2-1; no definite D call. The CDR3 has 16 residues. Germline-derived CDR1 and CDR2 are LNHDA and SQIVND (reference sequence). V was trimmed by 6 bases and J by 0 bases, leaving 15 bases between them. This CDR3 reads CASSTGHRLSYNEQFF. The CDR3 DNA follows: TGTGCCAGTAGCACCGGGCATCGGCTCTCCTACAATGAGCAGTTCTTC.

Notes on this clone: The germline gene is not matched at one end of the junction; a read error may be the cause. The V call is TRBV10-3, the J call TRBJ1-3, with a weak D call TRBD1 (5 bases). CDR3 size: 14 residues. Germline V gene lookup returns CDR1 ENHRY and CDR2 SYGVKD. The CDR3 here is CAISESGVGNTIYF. For the CDR3, the DNA is TGTGCCATCAGCGAGTCGGGGGTTGGAAACACCATATATTTT.

Comment on this clone: Other DNA variants within this sample encode the same CDR3. This chain joins TRBV7-3 and TRBJ2-3, with D uncertain. CDR3 length: 12 amino acids. V lost 5 bases to trimming and J lost 3 bases, with 6 bases between them. From germline, CDR1 is SGHTA and CDR2 FQGTGA. The CDR3 sequence is CASSLGTDTQYF. CDR3 nucleotide sequence: TGTGCCAGCAGCCTGGGGACAGATACGCAGTATTTT.